The source of this T cell receptor beta chain is a study of T cell repertoires in aging, cancer and after chemotherapy. The CDR3 contains 11 residues. CDR1 and CDR2 (germline): SQVTM, ANQGSEA. V lost 5 bases to trimming and J lost 7 bases, with 8 bases between them. This clonotype was seen a few times. As yet, its antigen is unknown. Multiplex touch-down PCR with TRB-A/B primers amplified rearranged V-D-J TRB sequences. MiXCR, applied by TCRdb to the multiplex PCR reads, yields one record per CDR3 protein. The repertoire holds over 1,500 distinct CDR3 sequences, with approximately 60% as singletons. Broader study findings: Rebound thymic output was suggested by rising median generation probability during chemotherapy in each cancer cohort. Thymic emigration or peripheral T cell expansion may be impaired by lymphoid organ infiltration in hematological cancer. The repertoire data cannot show anything about immunological memory following chemotherapy. Compared with age-matched healthy donors, untreated hematological or solid cancer patients showed higher blood TCR clonality.

TCR beta rearrangements were amplified from peripheral blood genomic DNA. J is TRBJ2-2 and V is TRBV29-1; possible D gene TRBD2, 5 bases. This clonotype was sampled from a human donor with a blood cancer. The sequencing input was blood. In nucleotides, the CDR3 is TGCAGCGTTATGGGGAGCGGGGAGCTGTTTTTT. This gives the protein CSVMGSGELFF.